The clone carrying this T cell receptor (beta chain) was counted between two and nine times. Using a J-beta primer mix together with a sample-barcoded 5' primer, a second PCR was run for roughly 7 to 12 cycles. TCRdb recomputed calls from the 5' RACE reads with MiXCR, one row per CDR3 protein. This table holds about 1.5 million distinct CDR3 sequences, about 45% found once. This sample was included in a study of blood T cells in healthy people across ages. Germline lookup yields CDR1 SGHAT and CDR2 FQNNGV. The CDR3 is 17 amino acids. After removal of 1 base from V and 2 bases from J, the junction contained 6 bases not matched to a gene.

The receptor was isolated from a woman aged 18-29 years in good health. The sample consisted of blood. This chain uses TRBV11-2 with TRBJ2-7; 12 nucleotides line up with TRBD2. The CDR3 DNA follows: TGTGCCAGCAGCTTAGGCCGACTAGCGGGGGTTCCCTACGAGCAGTACTTC. As protein: CASSLGRLAGVPYEQYF.